One and the same sample provided the 27 T cell receptor beta chains below, sequenced in a study of shared clonotypes between healthy human individuals (dated by TCRdb to between 2020 and 2021). Library prep was done by the immunoSEQ multiplex PCR assay. TCRdb's version of the immuneACCESS table is confined to in-frame rearrangements and falls short of the full clone set. An unresolved V gene accounts for under half of the shortfall where checked; the remainder is of unknown origin. For this sample the table gives 650,000 to 800,000 clones, of which 55% to 80% were detected only once. The ten largest clones capture over 1.5% of the sample. Sequenced input: memory CD4+ T cells sorted from blood. This specimen's cell subset or site label, per the study, means: CD45RA-negative fraction. These receptors all stem from a woman between 25 and 40 years old in good health.

This clone was seen just once. The sample holds other DNA sequences that translate to the same CDR3. The J gene is TRBJ2-7, the V gene TRBV7-8; tentative D call: TRBD1 (5 bases). This CDR3 has 14 residues. The V gene's germline CDR1 is SGHVS and CDR2 FQNEAQ. V lost 2 bases to trimming and J lost 3 bases, with 11 bases between them. CDR3 sequence: CASSLTDSYYEQYF. The CDR3 nucleotides are TGTGCCAGCAGCTTAACCGACAGCTACTACGAGCAGTACTTC.

V usage is TRBV7-2 and J usage is TRBJ2-7, with unresolved D. The CDR3 spans 14 residues. Per germline, CDR1 SGHTA and CDR2 FQGNSA. The V gene lost 7 bases and the J gene lost 3 bases, with 16 bases spanning the gap. The CDR3 DNA reads as TGTGCCAGCACACAAACACCGTGGAACTACGAGCAGTACTTC. Encoded protein: CASTQTPWNYEQYF.

The gene calls are TRBV6-6 and TRBJ1-5; 7 nucleotides align to TRBD1. With 0 bases clipped from V and 5 bases from J, the junction kept 4 bases outside the gene matches. The CDR3 totals 15 residues. Germline V gene lookup returns CDR1 MNHNY and CDR2 SVGAGI (reference sequence). CDR3 amino acids: CASSYSRGRDQPQHF. The DNA of the CDR3 is TGTGCCAGCAGTTACTCAAGGGGGCGGGATCAGCCCCAGCATTTT.

The chain employs TRBV9 and TRBJ1-6; D gene ambiguous. The ends were cut back, 3 bases at V and 4 bases at J, with 5 bases in the middle. Germline V gene sequence: CDR1 SGDLS, CDR2 YYNGEE. This CDR3 is 13 amino acids long. CDR3 nucleotides: TGTGCCAGCAGCGAGGTATATAATTCACCCCTCCACTTT. Amino acids: CASSEVYNSPLHF.

For this clone: Additional DNA sequences in this sample encode the identical CDR3. The J gene is TRBJ2-7, the V gene TRBV11-2; 9 bases fit TRBD2. This CDR3 comprises 15 residues. Germline V gives CDR1 SGHAT, CDR2 FQNNGV. After removal of 5 bases from V and 6 bases from J, the junction contained 11 bases not matched to a gene. CDR3 sequence: CASSLGASGISEQYF. As DNA, the CDR3 is TGTGCCAGCAGCCTAGGGGCTAGCGGGATTTCCGAGCAGTACTTC.

The V and J genes are TRBV6-5 and TRBJ2-3; TRBD2 matches 7 bases. Germline trimming cut 4 bases from V and 0 bases from J; bases unmatched to any gene: 7. This CDR3 has 16 amino acids. The V gene's germline CDR1 is MNHEY and CDR2 SVGAGI. The CDR3 nucleotides read TGTGCCAGCAGTTTAAGCGGGGTTATTAGCACAGATACGCAGTATTTT. Translated, it gives CASSLSGVISTDTQYF.

The V gene is TRBV5-1, the J gene TRBJ2-7, with 8 bases that match TRBD1. This CDR3 has 12 residues. V shed 4 bases and J 5 bases; nucleotides not matched to a gene: 2. Germline V CDR1 and CDR2: SGHRS, YFSETQ. The CDR3 protein is CASSQGQDEQYF. The CDR3, as DNA: TGCGCCAGCAGCCAGGGACAGGACGAGCAGTACTTC.

The chain employs TRBV2 and TRBJ2-3; D perhaps matches TRBD1 (6 bases). From germline, CDR1 is SNHLY and CDR2 FYNNEI. Trimming took off 3 bases at V and 2 bases at J, with 15 bases between the two ends. The CDR3 extends over 16 amino acids. CDR3 DNA sequence: TGTGCCAGCAGTGATTTTTGGGGGCAGACCACAGATACGCAGTATTTT. Translation: CASSDFWGQTTDTQYF.

The sample holds one count of this clone. The V gene is TRBV27, the J gene TRBJ2-7; TRBD1 agrees at 7 bases. The CDR3 runs to 15 residues. Germline CDR1 reads MNHEY; CDR2 reads SMNVEV (reference sequence). Trimming removed 7 bases from V and 3 bases from J; junction bases left unmatched: 12. The DNA for the CDR3 is TGTGCCAGCACGCCCAACCAGGGGGTAATCTACGAGCAGTACTTC. This encodes CASTPNQGVIYEQYF.

This rearrangement joins TRBV6-5 to TRBJ2-6; D is unresolved. V was cut by 6 bases and J by 4 bases, with 7 bases left in between. This CDR3 comprises 13 residues. Per the germline V gene, CDR1 is MNHEY and CDR2 is SVGAGI. The CDR3 coding sequence is TGTGCCAGCAGGCCGCAGGGGGCCAACGTCCTGACTTTC. Its protein product is CASRPQGANVLTF.

As regards this clone: The junction shows a germline mismatch at one end, possibly a read error. The gene calls are TRBV28 and TRBJ2-4; D tentatively fits TRBD1 or TRBD2 (5 bases each). The germline CDR1 and CDR2 sequences are MDHEN and SYDVKM. The CDR3 has 14 amino acids. Written as DNA, the CDR3 is TGTGCCAGCAGTTTAACCGACCCCGGACTCCAAGGGGACTTC. The encoded protein is CASSLTDPGLQGDF.

This chain uses TRBV4-1 with TRBJ2-2, with 10 bases fitting TRBD2. CDR1 and CDR2 from the germline V gene are MGHRA and YSYEKL. CDR3 length: 15 residues. V gave up 7 bases and J gave up 7 bases; unmatched junction bases: 9. The CDR3 loop is CASTPGSGGYGELFF. The CDR3 DNA is TGCGCCAGCACCCCGGGTAGCGGGGGGTACGGGGAGCTGTTTTTT.

Turning to this clone: Other DNA sequences within the sample encode an identical CDR3. V and J are TRBV5-1 and TRBJ1-1; D unclear. The CDR3 extends over 13 amino acids. V lost 0 bases, J lost 0 bases, and 3 bases lay in between. Germline-derived CDR1 and CDR2 are SGHRS and YFSETQ. In nucleotides, the CDR3 is TGCGCCAGCAGCTTGGGATTGAACACTGAAGCTTTCTTT. Amino acid sequence: CASSLGLNTEAFF.

The chain joins TRBV9 to TRBJ2-1, with 8 bases fitting TRBD2. The V and J ends lost 0 bases and 5 bases, in that order; junction bases with no gene match: 13. Germline CDR1 is SGDLS and CDR2 is YYNGEE. CDR3 length: 18 residues. The CDR3 DNA sequence: TGTGCCAGCAGCGTAGCTTGGCAGGGACGAGCGGGAGACAATGAGCAGTTCTTC. Residues: CASSVAWQGRAGDNEQFF.

The rearrangement uses TRBV27 and TRBJ2-4, with a tentative D call TRBD1 (5 bases). CDR1 and CDR2 from the germline V gene are MNHEY and SMNVEV (reference sequence). The V gene lost 4 bases and the J gene lost 0 bases, with 25 bases spanning the gap. The CDR3 spans 20 residues. CDR3 sequence: CASSSGRSLLLLLAKNIQYF. The CDR3 coding sequence is TGTGCCAGCAGTTCAGGGCGTTCTCTGCTGCTACTACTAGCCAAAAACATTCAGTACTTC.

This clone occurred once. V gene TRBV11-2 combines with J gene TRBJ2-5; D may be TRBD2 (7 bases). Germline V lookup: CDR1 SGHAT, CDR2 FQNNGV. This CDR3 is built from 11 residues. Trimming took off 5 bases at V and 9 bases at J, with 10 bases between the two ends. The CDR3 spells CASSGRGSQYF. As DNA, the CDR3 is TGTGCCAGCAGCGGGAGGGGGTCCCAGTACTTC.

The chain carries TRBV7-9 and TRBJ1-3; maybe TRBD1 (6 bases). V was shortened by 5 bases and J by 2 bases, with 10 bases between the two germline ends. The length of the CDR3 is 14 residues. Germline V gives CDR1 SEHNR, CDR2 FQNEAQ (reference sequence). CDR3 DNA sequence: TGTGCCAGCAGCACAACAGGGACTGGAAACACCATATATTTT. It specifies CASSTTGTGNTIYF.

The V gene is TRBV6-5, the J gene TRBJ2-2; D not resolved. Per germline, CDR1 MNHEY and CDR2 SVGAGI. Trimming removed 2 bases from V and 6 bases from J, with 7 bases in between. This CDR3 has 13 amino acids. The CDR3 spells CASSYQVAGELFF. The CDR3 DNA sequence: TGTGCCAGCAGTTACCAAGTGGCCGGGGAGCTGTTTTTT.

CDR3 residues: CASRNRDRREKLFF. In DNA form, the CDR3 reads TGTGCCAGCAGAAACCGGGATAGGAGAGAAAAACTGTTTTTT. The chain employs TRBV6-5 and TRBJ1-4, with unresolved D. Germline V gene data show CDR1 as MNHEY and CDR2 as SVGAGI. With 6 bases removed from V and 8 bases from J, the gap between germline ends came to 16 bases. The CDR3 contains 14 residues.

The rearrangement joins TRBV28 to TRBJ1-3; D unresolved. The germline V and J ends were trimmed by 6 bases and 1 base, with 13 bases remaining between them. The CDR3 extends over 15 amino acids. The germline V gene has CDR1 MDHEN and CDR2 SYDVKM. In DNA form, the CDR3 reads TGTGCCAGCAGCCTTTGGACGGGATCTGGAAACACCATATATTTT. This gives the protein CASSLWTGSGNTIYF.

The chain joins TRBV6-5 to TRBJ1-1; D gene unclear. V was trimmed by 5 bases and J by 1 base, leaving 11 bases between them. Germline V lookup: CDR1 MNHEY, CDR2 SVGAGI. The CDR3 loop spans 14 amino acids. The CDR3: CASSTVGENTEAFF. Written as DNA, the CDR3 is TGTGCCAGCAGTACGGTTGGAGAGAACACTGAAGCTTTCTTT.

The gene calls are TRBV7-2 and TRBJ2-1; D might be TRBD1 (8 bases). The V gene lost 5 bases and the J gene lost 8 bases, with 16 bases spanning the gap. This CDR3 region has 14 residues. Germline loops: CDR1 SGHTA, CDR2 FQGNSA. CDR3 in amino acids: CASSHRQGRDEQFF. The CDR3 DNA is TGTGCCAGCAGCCACAGACAGGGGAGGGATGAGCAGTTCTTC.

The chain carries TRBV7-7 and TRBJ2-1, with 8 positions matching TRBD2. The CDR3 totals 16 residues. V trimming: 3 bases; J trimming: 7 bases; junction bases outside the gene matches: 11. Germline V gives CDR1 SSHAT, CDR2 FNYEAQ (reference sequence). The CDR3 nucleotides are TGTGCCAGCAGCTTTGGACTAGCTGGGGGAGTTAATGAGCAGTTCTTC. It translates to CASSFGLAGGVNEQFF.

This clone was counted a few times. This chain connects TRBV4-1 to TRBJ1-5, with unresolved D. Germline CDR1 is MGHRA and CDR2 is YSYEKL. Trimming shortened V by 1 base and J by 6 bases, and 19 bases separated the two germline ends. The length of the CDR3 is 17 residues. The CDR3 bases are TGCGCCAGCAGCCAAGCAGGAGGGCGGTCGCGTAGTCAGCCCCAGCATTTT. Translation: CASSQAGGRSRSQPQHF.

The CDR3 is CASSHDQGAKRGGNTIYF. CDR3 DNA sequence: TGCGCCAGCAGTCATGACCAGGGGGCGAAGCGTGGCGGAAACACCATATATTTT. This chain uses TRBV23-1 with TRBJ1-3; 8 bases map to TRBD1. TRBV23-1 is noted as an ORF with a role that remains uncertain. The CDR3 sequence is 18 residues long. With 3 bases clipped from V and 4 bases from J, the junction kept 14 bases outside the gene matches.

This clone was counted once. This chain uses TRBV6-1 with TRBJ2-1; D remains unclear. Deletions cut 7 bases from V and 4 bases from J, with 14 bases between. The CDR3 has 14 residues. The germline CDR1 and CDR2 sequences are MNHNS and SASEGT. DNA for the CDR3: TGTGCCAGCATGGTCAGTGGTGGATACAATGAGCAGTTCTTC. This translates into CASMVSGGYNEQFF.

The chain joins TRBV29-1 to TRBJ2-3; D uncertain. The CDR3 loop spans 10 amino acids. Germline values: CDR1 SQVTM, CDR2 ANQGSEA. V was clipped by 8 bases and J by 0 bases, with 3 bases between them. The DNA for the CDR3 is TGCAGCCTCAGCACAGATACGCAGTATTTT. Encoded protein: CSLSTDTQYF.